The 21 T cell receptor beta chains below all came from one sample that was sequenced in a study of lymphopenia after photon versus proton radiotherapy. TCRdb's table, derived via immunoSEQ multiplex PCR, lists solely in-frame clones and lacks some. Among roughly 25,000 clones listed, about nine tenths were seen once. The source material was peripheral blood, sampled from a patient treated with photon-based radiotherapy. The receptor source for this set is a man aged 45-65 years with gastric cancer.

The V gene is TRBV21-1, the J gene TRBJ2-7; the tabulated D call, TRBD2, remains unverified against the DNA. TRBV21-1 is a pseudogene locus. CDR3 length: 16 residues. CDR3 in amino acids: CASSKVGSGGPYEQYV. DNA of the CDR3: TGTGCCAGCAGCAAAGTGGGTAGCGGGGGACCCTACGAGCAGTACGTC.

The chain links TRBV7-9 to TRBJ1-1, with D maybe TRBD1 (5 bases). In germline, CDR1 is SEHNR, CDR2 FQNEAQ (reference sequence). V lost 2 bases and J 1 base, leaving 5 bases between the germline ends. There are 13 residues in the CDR3. CDR3 nucleotide sequence: TGTGCCAGCAGCTTACAGGGGAACACTGAAGCTTTCTTT. Protein: CASSLQGNTEAFF.

J is TRBJ1-2 and V is TRBV5-1; 7 bases match TRBD1. The CDR3 contains 13 residues. Germline V gene sequence: CDR1 SGHRS, CDR2 YFSETQ. With V trimmed by 4 bases and J by 6 bases, 6 bases remained unmatched. Here the CDR3 DNA reads TGCGCCAGCAGCCCGGGACAGTGGGATGGCTACACCTTC. Protein sequence: CASSPGQWDGYTF. The full variable domain, with the rest looked up from reference TRBV5-1 and TRBJ1-2, is KAGVTQTPRYLIKTRGQQVTLSCSPISGHRSVSWYQQTPGQGLQFLFEYFSETQRNKGNFPGRFSGRQFSNSRSEMNVSTLELGDSALYLCASSPGQWDGYTFGSGTRLTVV.

V usage is TRBV19 and J usage is TRBJ2-1, with D hard to call. V was trimmed by 1 base and J by 2 bases, leaving 9 bases between them. The CDR3 contains 15 residues. Looked up from germline, CDR1 is LNHDA and CDR2 is SQIVND (reference sequence). For the CDR3, the DNA is TGTGCCAGTAGTATAGCACAGTTTCCCTACAATGAGCAGTTCTTC. Encoded protein: CASSIAQFPYNEQFF.

The genes are TRBV10-2 and TRBJ1-1; D not resolved. Between the trimmed V and J ends, which lost 6 bases and 5 bases, there was a span of 10 bases. The CDR3 covers 12 residues. In germline, CDR1 is WSHSY, CDR2 SAAADI. CDR3 region: CASRRDRTEAFF. CDR3 DNA sequence: TGCGCCAGCAGACGGGATAGGACTGAAGCTTTCTTT.

This chain joins TRBV2 and TRBJ1-6; possibly TRBD1 for D (5 bases). The germline V and J ends were trimmed by 7 bases and 4 bases, with 8 bases remaining between them. Germline CDR1 is SNHLY and CDR2 is FYNNEI. This CDR3 has 13 residues. The DNA of the CDR3 is TGTGCCAGCACCAGGGAGTATAATTCACCCCTCCACTTT. Translating gives CASTREYNSPLHF.

This chain links TRBV4-1 with TRBJ2-2; tentative D call: TRBD1 (6 bases). Germline loops: CDR1 MGHRA, CDR2 YSYEKL. V lost 0 bases, J lost 1 base, and 12 bases lay in between. The CDR3 sequence is 17 residues long. The CDR3 DNA is TGCGCCAGCAGCCAAGACGGAACAGGGCTGAACACCGGGGAGCTGTTTTTT. Translated, it gives CASSQDGTGLNTGELFF.

This chain joins TRBV18 and TRBJ1-5, with TRBD1 identical over 8 bases. Germline V CDR1 and CDR2: KGHSH, LQKENI. CDR3 size: 14 residues. V lost 3 bases and J lost 7; bases outside the gene matches: 5. CDR3 nucleotide sequence: TGTGCCAGCTCACCGGAGGGACAGGTCCAGCCCCAGCATTTT. Translated: CASSPEGQVQPQHF.

The chain uses TRBV30 and TRBJ1-6; D unclear. The CDR3 extends over 13 amino acids. Germline-derived CDR1 and CDR2 are GTSNPN and SVGIG (reference sequence). V lost 3 bases and J 7 bases, leaving 10 bases between the germline ends. CDR3 in amino acids: CAWRGQQNSPLHF. For the CDR3, the DNA is TGTGCCTGGAGAGGGCAACAGAATTCACCCCTCCACTTT. The full variable domain, completed using reference TRBV30 and TRBJ1-6, is SQTIHQWPATLVQPVGSPLSLECTVEGTSNPNLYWYRQAAGRGLQLLFYSVGIGQISSEVPQNLSASRPQDRQFILSSKKLLLSDSGFYLCAWRGQQNSPLHFGNGTRLTVT.

V gene TRBV6-4 combines with J gene TRBJ2-6; possibly TRBD2 for D (5 bases). CDR1 is MRHNA and CDR2 is SNTAGT in the germline V gene. The CDR3 is 16 amino acids. The V end lost 3 bases, the J end lost 0 bases, and 9 bases lay between the germline ends. In nucleotides, the CDR3 is TGTGCCAGCAGTGAGCGGGCGGACTCTGGGGCCAACGTCCTGACTTTC. The encoded protein is CASSERADSGANVLTF.

This rearrangement joins TRBV7-8 to TRBJ2-6; possible D gene TRBD1, 5 bases. V was trimmed by 1 base and J by 4 bases, leaving 11 bases between them. This CDR3 is 16 amino acids long. CDR1 and CDR2 from the germline V gene are SGHVS and FQNEAQ. CDR3 coding DNA: TGTGCCAGCAGCTTAGTGGGGCGGACAGGGGCCAACGTCCTGACTTTC. Its translation is CASSLVGRTGANVLTF.

This rearrangement joins TRBV29-1 to TRBJ1-3, with a weak D call TRBD1 (6 bases). The CDR3 totals 13 residues. The V end lost 4 bases, the J end lost 4 bases, and 11 bases lay between the germline ends. Germline loops: CDR1 SQVTM, CDR2 ANQGSEA. The CDR3 spells CSVAQGFGNTIYF. CDR3 nucleotides: TGCAGCGTTGCTCAGGGGTTCGGAAACACCATATATTTT.

The rearrangement joins TRBV19 to TRBJ2-3; the D is unclear. This CDR3 region has 13 residues. Trimming removed 5 bases from V and 0 bases from J, with 6 bases in between. Per germline, CDR1 LNHDA and CDR2 SQIVND (reference sequence). The CDR3 DNA follows: TGTGCCAGTAGTGTATATAGCACAGATACGCAGTATTTT. Its protein product is CASSVYSTDTQYF.

This chain connects TRBV2 to TRBJ2-5; D is unresolved. The V end was cut by 6 bases, the J end by 0 bases, with 2 bases between. There are 11 residues in the CDR3. Germline V CDR1 and CDR2: SNHLY, FYNNEI. The CDR3 nucleotides read TGTGCCAGCAGGGACCAAGAGACCCAGTACTTC. As protein: CASRDQETQYF.

The chain joins TRBV9 to TRBJ1-6; TRBD1 matches 7 bases. Germline V lookup: CDR1 SGDLS, CDR2 YYNGEE. With 8 bases clipped from V and 7 bases from J, the junction kept 9 bases outside the gene matches. The CDR3 has 14 amino acids. The DNA of the CDR3 is TGTGCCAGTTCCGGGACAGTAAAAAATTCACCCCTCCACTTT. Protein product: CASSGTVKNSPLHF.

The chain is built from TRBV12-5 and TRBJ1-2, with 7 bases lining up with TRBD1. The length of the CDR3 is 15 residues. Germline assignment: CDR1 LGHNT and CDR2 FRNRAP. V gave up 0 bases and J gave up 6 bases; unmatched junction bases: 7. CDR3 protein: CASGLVPDRNDGYTF. The CDR3 DNA sequence: TGTGCTAGTGGTTTGGTACCGGACAGGAATGATGGCTACACCTTC.

V gene TRBV30 combines with J gene TRBJ2-2, with D possibly being TRBD2 (6 bases). The germline V gene has CDR1 GTSNPN and CDR2 SVGIG (reference sequence). The CDR3 has 14 amino acids. Trimming took off 3 bases at V and 4 bases at J, with 12 bases between the two ends. CDR3 sequence: CAWRGGIFTGELFF. The CDR3 DNA sequence: TGTGCCTGGAGGGGAGGCATTTTCACCGGGGAGCTGTTTTTT.

The chain is built from TRBV5-1 and TRBJ2-3, with 7 bases matching TRBD2. J was trimmed by 3 bases and V by 1 base; bases with no gene match: 11. Germline CDR1 is SGHRS and CDR2 is YFSETQ. The CDR3 extends over 17 amino acids. The CDR3 DNA reads as TGCGCCAGCAGCTTGCAAAATCGGGGGGTCAAAACAGATACGCAGTATTTT. Amino acids: CASSLQNRGVKTDTQYF.

V usage is TRBV7-2 and J usage is TRBJ2-5; TRBD2 aligns across 8 bases. The V gene's germline CDR1 is SGHTA and CDR2 FQGNSA. V was pared by 8 bases and J by 5 bases, with 10 bases of the junction left unmatched. The CDR3 spans 14 residues. The CDR3 sequence: CASGEAGEEETQYF. The CDR3 bases are TGTGCCAGCGGGGAAGCGGGGGAGGAGGAGACCCAGTACTTC. Supplemented by reference TRBV7-2 and TRBJ2-5, the full variable domain reads GAGVSQSPSNKVTEKGKDVELRCDPISGHTALYWYRQSLGQGLEFLIYFQGNSAPDKSGLPSDRFSAERTGGSVSTLTIQRTQQEDSAVYLCASGEAGEEETQYFGPGTRLLVL.

The chain recombines TRBV5-5 with TRBJ2-7; weak D call: TRBD1 (5 bases). V lost 2 bases and J lost 2, with 11 bases in between. This CDR3 has 14 residues. Germline loops: CDR1 SGHKS, CDR2 YYEKEE (reference sequence). The CDR3 DNA reads as TGTGCCAGCAGCTTAGTTATAGGGGCCTACGAGCAGTACGTC. Protein product: CASSLVIGAYEQYV.

The V and J genes are TRBV11-2 and TRBJ2-5; 9 bases map to TRBD1. In germline, CDR1 is SGHAT, CDR2 FQNNGV. The CDR3 runs to 15 residues. V lost 4 bases, J lost 1 base, and 4 bases stayed unmatched. DNA of the CDR3: TGTGCCAGCAGCTCTTACAGGGGGCCCCAAGAGACCCAGTACTTC. Its protein is CASSSYRGPQETQYF.